The rows below give T cell receptor beta chains drawn from one sample of a study of Graves' ophthalmopathy and Graves' hyperthyroidism. TCRdb reanalysed the multiplex PCR reads using MiXCR and keeps one entry per CDR3 protein. Among 680,000 or so distinct CDR3 sequences listed, about 24% were seen once. Sample: peripheral blood. These receptors all stem from a woman younger than 30 with stable Graves' hyperthyroidism. Some clones in this sample may be carry-over from other donors' samples. The conserved cysteine and the conserved F or W are not part of the CDR3 here.

CDR3 protein: ASGLGATEAF
V gene: TRBV12-5

CDR3 protein: ASSKGNDYGYT
V gene: TRBV19

CDR3 protein: SARGLAGVVQY
V gene: TRBV20-1

CDR3 protein: ASSLWGTSNANTGELF
V gene: TRBV5-4

CDR3 protein: ASEPGGGTEAF
V gene: TRBV19

CDR3 protein: ASSSGTEPEAF
V gene: TRBV6-1

CDR3 protein: ASSLLAGEGYT
V gene: TRBV11-1

CDR3 protein: ATSGTGSRQPQH
V gene: TRBV15

CDR3 protein: ASSPAGDYNSPLH
V gene: TRBV18

CDR3 protein: ATSRDGVTYEQY
V gene: TRBV15

CDR3 protein: ASSVDRQLMNTEAF
V gene: TRBV9

CDR3 protein: ASTLRNPRPNQPQH
V gene: TRBV28

CDR3 protein: ASRAGPNSPLH
V gene: TRBV6-1

CDR3 protein: SARDRRDSGNSPLH
V gene: TRBV20-1

CDR3 protein: ASSPDFGQGPNTGELF
V gene: TRBV6-2/TRBV6-3

CDR3 protein: ASSSPPGDEAF
V gene: TRBV19

CDR3 protein: ASSEAGDSNQPQH
V gene: TRBV6-1

CDR3 protein: ASSFRTGLNTEAF
V gene: TRBV11-2

CDR3 protein: ASSYGQGGYT
V gene: TRBV6-5

CDR3 protein: ASSYVPPGHSGNTIY
V gene: TRBV5-1

CDR3 protein: ASSVTALTYEQY
V gene: TRBV6-1

CDR3 protein: ASSRDREGTEAF
V gene: TRBV5-1

CDR3 protein: SAPPFSSTEAF
V gene: TRBV20-1

CDR3 protein: ASSFGGFISYT
V gene: TRBV27

CDR3 protein: ASSLAGHGESNQPQH
V gene: TRBV7-8

CDR3 protein: ATRDRENYGYT
V gene: TRBV15

CDR3 protein: ASSLLSAEAF
V gene: TRBV12-3/TRBV12-4

CDR3 protein: SARDYAGGVSGYT
V gene: TRBV20-1

CDR3 protein: ASSQGALNTGVLF
V gene: TRBV4-1

CDR3 protein: ASRHRGLEETQY
V gene: TRBV6-1

CDR3 protein: SAKGTSYEQY
V gene: TRBV20-1

CDR3 protein: ASSYGPSGTGDRGYT
V gene: TRBV19

CDR3 protein: ASSRTGTVGGYT
V gene: TRBV6-1

CDR3 protein: ASSLAGQPQH
V gene: TRBV12-3/TRBV12-4

CDR3 protein: ASSLIWKARNTEAF
V gene: TRBV5-1

CDR3 protein: ASSYSMTRYRGYT
V gene: TRBV6-2/TRBV6-3

CDR3 protein: ASSESGHLNNIQY
V gene: TRBV6-1

CDR3 protein: ASSEAGGNYGYT
V gene: TRBV2

CDR3 protein: ASSRTLGGSSYEQY
V gene: TRBV6-2/TRBV6-3

CDR3 protein: ASSGARISPLH
V gene: TRBV19

CDR3 protein: ASNAGRANYGYT
V gene: TRBV12-3/TRBV12-4

CDR3 protein: ASSWTSGTTRTYEQY
V gene: TRBV28

CDR3 protein: SARARRFGYT
V gene: TRBV20-1

CDR3 protein: ASSHSGTSGILAKNIQY
V gene: TRBV4-1

CDR3 protein: ASSEGTISSGNTIY
V gene: TRBV5-1

CDR3 protein: SGNYEQY
V gene: TRBV29-1

CDR3 protein: ASSHNLMNTEAF
V gene: TRBV3-1

CDR3 protein: ASSLATSKETQY
V gene: TRBV5-1

CDR3 protein: SASSTGGLGTEAF
V gene: TRBV20-1

CDR3 protein: SARTGGASTEAF
V gene: TRBV20-1

CDR3 protein: SVESGQSTYEQY
V gene: TRBV29-1

CDR3 protein: SAKTGVSYEQY
V gene: TRBV20-1

CDR3 protein: ASTLGAGMNTEAF
V gene: TRBV28

CDR3 protein: ASSEWPGRMNTEAF
V gene: TRBV6-1

CDR3 protein: ASEVSGTFSYEQY
V gene: TRBV28

CDR3 protein: SVEDLRRADSKETQY
V gene: TRBV29-1

CDR3 protein: ASSEWGGVRNIQY
V gene: TRBV6-1

CDR3 protein: ASSLENSNQPQH
V gene: TRBV19